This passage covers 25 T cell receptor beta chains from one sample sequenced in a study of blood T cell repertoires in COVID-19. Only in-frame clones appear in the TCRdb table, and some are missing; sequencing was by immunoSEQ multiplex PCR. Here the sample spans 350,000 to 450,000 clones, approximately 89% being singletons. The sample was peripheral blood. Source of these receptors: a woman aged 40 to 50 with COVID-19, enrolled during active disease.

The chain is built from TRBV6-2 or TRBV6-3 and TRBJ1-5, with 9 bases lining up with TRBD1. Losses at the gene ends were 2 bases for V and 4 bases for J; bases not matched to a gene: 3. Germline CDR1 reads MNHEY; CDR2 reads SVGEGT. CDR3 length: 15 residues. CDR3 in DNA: TGTGCCAGCAGTTACCGGACAGGGGATAATCAGCCCCAGCATTTT. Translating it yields CASSYRTGDNQPQHF.

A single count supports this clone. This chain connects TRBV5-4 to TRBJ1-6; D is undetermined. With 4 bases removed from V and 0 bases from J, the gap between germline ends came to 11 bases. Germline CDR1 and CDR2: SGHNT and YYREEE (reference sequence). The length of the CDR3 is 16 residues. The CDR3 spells CASSIGGSSYNSPLHF. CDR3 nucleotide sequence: TGTGCCAGCAGCATTGGCGGGAGCTCCTATAATTCACCCCTCCACTTT. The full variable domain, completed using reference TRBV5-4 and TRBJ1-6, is ETGVTQSPTHLIKTRGQQVTLRCSSQSGHNTVSWYQQALGQGPQFIFQYYREEENGRGNFPPRFSGLQFPNYSSELNVNALELDDSALYLCASSIGGSSYNSPLHFGNGTRLTVT.

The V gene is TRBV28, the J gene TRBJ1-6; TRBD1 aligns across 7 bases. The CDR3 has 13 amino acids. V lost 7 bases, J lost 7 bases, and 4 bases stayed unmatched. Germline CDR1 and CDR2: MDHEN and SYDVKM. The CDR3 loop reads CASMPGGNSPLHF. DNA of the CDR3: TGTGCCAGCATGCCAGGGGGGAATTCACCCCTCCACTTT.

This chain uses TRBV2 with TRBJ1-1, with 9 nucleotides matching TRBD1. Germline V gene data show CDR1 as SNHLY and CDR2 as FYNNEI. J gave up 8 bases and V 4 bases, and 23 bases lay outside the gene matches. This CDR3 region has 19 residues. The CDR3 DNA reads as TGTGCCAGCAGTGCTAACAGGGGGCGCGTCCCCTCCGATTACTCGGAAGCTTTCTTT. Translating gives CASSANRGRVPSDYSEAFF. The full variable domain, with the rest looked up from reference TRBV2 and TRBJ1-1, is EPEVTQTPSHQVTQMGQEVILRCVPISNHLYFYWYRQILGQKVEFLVSFYNNEISEKSEIFDDQFSVERPDGSNFTLKIRSTKLEDSAMYFCASSANRGRVPSDYSEAFFGQGTRLTVV.

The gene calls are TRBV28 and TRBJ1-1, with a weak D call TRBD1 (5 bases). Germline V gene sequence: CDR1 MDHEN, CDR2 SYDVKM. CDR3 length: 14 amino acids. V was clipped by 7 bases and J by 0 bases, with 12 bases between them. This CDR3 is CASKKDILNTEAFF. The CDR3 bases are TGTGCCAGCAAGAAGGACATCTTGAACACTGAAGCTTTCTTT. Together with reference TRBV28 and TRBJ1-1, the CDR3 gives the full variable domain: DVKVTQSSRYLVKRTGEKVFLECVQDMDHENMFWYRQDPGLGLRLIYFSYDVKMKEKGDIPEGYSVSREKKERFSLILESASTNQTSMYLCASKKDILNTEAFFGQGTRLTVV.

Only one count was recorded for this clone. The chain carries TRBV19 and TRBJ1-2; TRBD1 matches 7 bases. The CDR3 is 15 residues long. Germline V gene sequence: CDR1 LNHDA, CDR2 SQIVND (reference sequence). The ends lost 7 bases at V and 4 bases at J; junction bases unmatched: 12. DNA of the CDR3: TGTGCCAGTAATCCGGACAGGTGGGATTCCTATGGCTACACCTTC. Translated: CASNPDRWDSYGYTF.

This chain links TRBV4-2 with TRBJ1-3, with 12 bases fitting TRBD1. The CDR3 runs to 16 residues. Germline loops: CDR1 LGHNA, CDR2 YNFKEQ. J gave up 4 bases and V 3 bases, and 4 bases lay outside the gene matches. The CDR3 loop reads CASSQGTGGDGNTIYF. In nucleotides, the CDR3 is TGTGCCAGCAGCCAGGGGACAGGGGGCGACGGAAACACCATATATTTT.

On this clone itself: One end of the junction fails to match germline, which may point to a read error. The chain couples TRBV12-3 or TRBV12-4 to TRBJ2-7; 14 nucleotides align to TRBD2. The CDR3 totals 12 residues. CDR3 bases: TGTGCCAGCAGTGGGACTAGCGGGAGAAAATTCTTC. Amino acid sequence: CASSGTSGRKFF.

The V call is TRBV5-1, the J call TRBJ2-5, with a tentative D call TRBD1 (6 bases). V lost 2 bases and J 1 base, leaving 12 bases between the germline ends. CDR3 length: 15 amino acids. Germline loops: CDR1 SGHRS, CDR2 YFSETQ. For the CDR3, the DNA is TGCGCCAGCAGCTTTCAGGGGCAGATCCAAGAGACCCAGTACTTC. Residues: CASSFQGQIQETQYF.

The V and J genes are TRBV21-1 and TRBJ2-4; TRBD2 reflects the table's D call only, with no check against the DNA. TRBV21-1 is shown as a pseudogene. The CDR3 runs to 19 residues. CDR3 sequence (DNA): TGTGCCAGCAGCAAAGCTGCGGGAACCCACGGGGGAACCAAAAACATTCAGTACTTC. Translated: CASSKAAGTHGGTKNIQYF.

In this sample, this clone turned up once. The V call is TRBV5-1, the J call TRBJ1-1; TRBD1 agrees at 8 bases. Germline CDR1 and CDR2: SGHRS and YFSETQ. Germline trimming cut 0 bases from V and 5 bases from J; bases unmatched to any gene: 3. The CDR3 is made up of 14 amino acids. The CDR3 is CASSLGQGATEAFF. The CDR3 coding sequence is TGCGCCAGCAGCTTGGGCCAGGGGGCGACTGAAGCTTTCTTT.

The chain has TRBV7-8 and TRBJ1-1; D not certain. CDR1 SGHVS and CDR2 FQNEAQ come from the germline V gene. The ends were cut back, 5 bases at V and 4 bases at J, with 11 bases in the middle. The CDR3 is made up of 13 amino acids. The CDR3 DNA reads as TGTGCCAGCAGCCAAGTTTCTATCACTGAAGCTTTCTTT. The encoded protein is CASSQVSITEAFF.

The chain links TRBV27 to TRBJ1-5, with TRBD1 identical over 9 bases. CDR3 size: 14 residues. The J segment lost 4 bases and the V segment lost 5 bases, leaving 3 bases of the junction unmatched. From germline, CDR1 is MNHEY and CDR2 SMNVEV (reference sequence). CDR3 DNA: TGTGCCAGCAGTGGACAGGGGTCAAATCAGCCCCAGCATTTT. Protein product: CASSGQGSNQPQHF.

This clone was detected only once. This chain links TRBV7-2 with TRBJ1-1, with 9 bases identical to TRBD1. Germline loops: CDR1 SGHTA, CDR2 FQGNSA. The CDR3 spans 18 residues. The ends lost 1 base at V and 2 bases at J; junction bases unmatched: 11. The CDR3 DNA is TGTGCCAGCAGCTTAGTCGGGACAGGGAATTGGAGAAACACTGAAGCTTTCTTT. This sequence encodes CASSLVGTGNWRNTEAFF.

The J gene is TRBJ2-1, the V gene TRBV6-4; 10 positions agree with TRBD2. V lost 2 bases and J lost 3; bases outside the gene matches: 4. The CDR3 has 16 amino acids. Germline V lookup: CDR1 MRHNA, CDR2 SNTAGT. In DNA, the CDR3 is TGTGCCAGCAGTGACAGAACTAGCGGGGTCTACAATGAGCAGTTCTTC. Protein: CASSDRTSGVYNEQFF.

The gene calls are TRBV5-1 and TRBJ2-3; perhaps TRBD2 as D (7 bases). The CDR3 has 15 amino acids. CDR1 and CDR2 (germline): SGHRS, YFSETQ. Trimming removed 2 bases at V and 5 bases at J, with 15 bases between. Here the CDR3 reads CASSFGGAGIDTQYF. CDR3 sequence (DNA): TGCGCCAGCAGCTTTGGGGGGGCGGGAATAGATACGCAGTATTTT.

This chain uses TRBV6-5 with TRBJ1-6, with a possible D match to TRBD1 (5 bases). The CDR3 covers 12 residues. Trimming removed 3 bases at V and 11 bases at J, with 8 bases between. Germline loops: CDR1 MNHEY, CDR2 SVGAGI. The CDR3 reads CASSYQGTPLHF. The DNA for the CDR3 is TGTGCCAGCAGTTATCAGGGAACACCCCTCCACTTT.

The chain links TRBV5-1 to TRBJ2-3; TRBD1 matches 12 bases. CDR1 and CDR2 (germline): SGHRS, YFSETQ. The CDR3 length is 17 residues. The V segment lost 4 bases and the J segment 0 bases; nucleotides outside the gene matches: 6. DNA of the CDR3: TGCGCCAGCAGCCGAGGGACAGGGGGCCTGAGCACAGATACGCAGTATTTT. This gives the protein CASSRGTGGLSTDTQYF. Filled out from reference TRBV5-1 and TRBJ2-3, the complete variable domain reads KAGVTQTPRYLIKTRGQQVTLSCSPISGHRSVSWYQQTPGQGLQFLFEYFSETQRNKGNFPGRFSGRQFSNSRSEMNVSTLELGDSALYLCASSRGTGGLSTDTQYFGPGTRLTVL.

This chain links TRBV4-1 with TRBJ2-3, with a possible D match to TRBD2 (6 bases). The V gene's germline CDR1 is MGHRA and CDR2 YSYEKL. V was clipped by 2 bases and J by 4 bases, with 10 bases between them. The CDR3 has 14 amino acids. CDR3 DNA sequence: TGCGCCAGCAGCCAATTCCTAGCGTCAGATACGCAGTATTTT. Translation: CASSQFLASDTQYF.

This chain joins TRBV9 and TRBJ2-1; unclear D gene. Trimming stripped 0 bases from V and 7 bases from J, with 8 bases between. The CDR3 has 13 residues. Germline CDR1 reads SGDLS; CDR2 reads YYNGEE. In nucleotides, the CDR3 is TGTGCCAGCAGCGTAGTGGGCAAGAATGAGCAGTTCTTC. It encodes CASSVVGKNEQFF.

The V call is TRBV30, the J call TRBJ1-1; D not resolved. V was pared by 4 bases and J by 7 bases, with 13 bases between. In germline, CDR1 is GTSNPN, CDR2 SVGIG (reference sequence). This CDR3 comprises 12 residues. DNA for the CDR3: TGTGCCTGGATTTTTGCCCGGGGTGAAGCTTTCTTT. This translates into CAWIFARGEAFF. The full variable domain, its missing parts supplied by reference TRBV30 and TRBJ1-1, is SQTIHQWPATLVQPVGSPLSLECTVEGTSNPNLYWYRQAAGRGLQLLFYSVGIGQISSEVPQNLSASRPQDRQFILSSKKLLLSDSGFYLCAWIFARGEAFFGQGTRLTVV.

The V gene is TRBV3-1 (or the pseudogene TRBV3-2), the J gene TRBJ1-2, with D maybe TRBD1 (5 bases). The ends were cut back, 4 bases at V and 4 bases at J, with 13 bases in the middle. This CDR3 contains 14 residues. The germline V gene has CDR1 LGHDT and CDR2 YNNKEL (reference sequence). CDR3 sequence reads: CASSPSWDSYGYTF. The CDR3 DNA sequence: TGTGCCAGCAGCCCGAGTTGGGACTCCTATGGCTACACCTTC.

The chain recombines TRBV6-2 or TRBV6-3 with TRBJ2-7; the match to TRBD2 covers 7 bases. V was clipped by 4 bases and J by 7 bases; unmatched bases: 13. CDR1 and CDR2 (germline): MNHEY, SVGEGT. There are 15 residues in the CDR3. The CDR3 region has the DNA TGTGCCAGCAGTTTCTTATCCGCGGGAGCGGAAGAGCAGTACTTC. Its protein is CASSFLSAGAEEQYF.

The CDR3 DNA follows: TGTGCCAGCAGTCCATCCGGGATCCGTTATGGCTACACCTTC. It specifies CASSPSGIRYGYTF. The gene calls are TRBV28 and TRBJ1-2; D is uncertain. Germline-derived CDR1 and CDR2 are MDHEN and SYDVKM. Trimming left V 5 bases short and J 5 bases short, with 15 bases between. The CDR3 sequence is 14 residues long.

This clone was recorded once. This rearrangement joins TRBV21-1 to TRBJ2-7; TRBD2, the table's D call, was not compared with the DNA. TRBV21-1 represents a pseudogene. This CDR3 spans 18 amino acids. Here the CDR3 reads CASSRLRGLAGGFYEQYF. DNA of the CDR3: TGTGCCAGCAGCAGACTCCGGGGTTTAGCGGGGGGTTTCTACGAGCAGTACTTC.